The rows below give T cell receptor beta chains drawn from one sample of a study of blood T cell repertoires in COVID-19. The table came from immunoSEQ multiplex PCR; TCRdb's copy has only in-frame clones and leaves some out. The profile covers 270,000 or so clones, with 85% appearing a single time and 13% taken by the ten largest. Sequencing used peripheral blood. The receptors were gathered from a human donor in a cohort sampled during active COVID-19. Each CDR3 is given with its conserved first and last residue. The D gene is left open where the match is weak.

D	J	V	length	CDR3
.	TRBJ2-7	TRBV28	15	CASSLSPRGSYEQYF
.	TRBJ1-1	TRBV5-1	15	CASSLIVGGNTEAFF
TRBD2	TRBJ2-3	TRBV7-9	16	CASSSPRTSITDTQYF
.	TRBJ1-2	TRBV30	14	CAWSAGRRGDGYTF
TRBD1	TRBJ1-3	TRBV25-1	13	CASGQGGGNTIYF
.	TRBJ1-2	TRBV5-5	13	CASSLGGGYGYTF
.	TRBJ2-6	TRBV10-1	15	CASKTGPLRANVLTF
.	TRBJ2-5	TRBV1	16	CTSSQTPGLAGETQYF
.	TRBJ2-1	TRBV4-1	15	CASSQDRGSYNEQFF
.	TRBJ2-2	TRBV5-6	15	CASSLGGTNTGELFF
TRBD2	TRBJ2-1	TRBV5-6	14	CASSFIAGNNEQFF
TRBD2	TRBJ2-7	TRBV6-6	16	CASSYSRTSGAYEQYF
.	TRBJ1-4	TRBV25-1	13	CASGLGGFGKLFF
.	TRBJ1-2	TRBV7-6	14	CASSRTEGRNGYTF
.	TRBJ2-3	TRBV10-2	15	CASKGVSVNTDTQYF
.	TRBJ1-2	TRBV18	13	CASSRSGDYGYTF
.	TRBJ2-5	TRBV7-2	14	CASSLTGLQETQYF
.	TRBJ2-3	TRBV2	15	CASSEQGSGTDTQYF
.	TRBJ2-4	TRBV6-4	15	CASSEGRGAKNIQYF
TRBD1	TRBJ2-7	TRBV12-3/TRBV12-4	12	CASSSINRGRYF
TRBD2	TRBJ2-2	TRBV4-1	16	CASSQQRTSGSRELFF
.	TRBJ1-2	TRBV19	15	CASSIDFAAFSGYTF
.	TRBJ2-3	TRBV10-3	13	CAIGSTSTDTQYF
TRBD1	TRBJ1-2	TRBV19	14	CASSTDRGYYGYTF
.	TRBJ2-3	TRBV27	16	CASSPRTIGGTDTQYF
TRBD1	TRBJ2-7	TRBV18	16	CASSMNEGQGSYEQYF
.	TRBJ2-7	TRBV18	12	CASSPQGSEQYF
TRBD1	TRBJ1-2	TRBV19	15	CASSRPGQANYGYTF
.	TRBJ2-1	TRBV2	13	CASSEAFVNEQFF
.	TRBJ2-1	TRBV14	17	CASSQDRPGEHFVEQFF
TRBD2	TRBJ2-5	TRBV5-4	15	CASSRTSGRGETQYF
.	TRBJ1-5	TRBV27	13	CASSFNFNQPQHF
.	TRBJ2-1	TRBV15	15	CATSRDGKSYNEQFF
.	TRBJ2-7	TRBV6-6	13	CASSLGSSYEQYF
.	TRBJ1-2	TRBV28	14	CASSQHSTNYGYTF
.	TRBJ2-2	TRBV19	13	CASKAGNTGELFF
TRBD1	TRBJ1-2	TRBV7-6	13	CASSPTGDYGYTF